One sample yielded the 8 T cell receptor beta chains listed below, sequenced in a study of CD8 T cells in Susac syndrome. Reverse transcription of about 0.5 to 1 ug RNA used random hexamers. TCRdb passed the immunoSEQ multiplex PCR reads through MiXCR, listing each CDR3 protein once. The sample lists under 200,000 distinct CDR3 sequences; 90% to 95% were seen once. Sequencing was performed on CD4+ T cells from PBMCs. These receptors came from a human donor in good health.

The rearrangement uses TRBV12-3 or TRBV12-4 and TRBJ2-7, with 7 bases fitting TRBD1. The J segment lost 6 bases and the V segment lost 2 bases, leaving 10 bases of the junction unmatched. The CDR3 runs to 15 residues. CDR3: CASSLSTGSFGEQYF. CDR3 DNA sequence: TGTGCCAGCAGTTTATCGACAGGGTCGTTCGGCGAGCAGTACTTC.

The J gene is TRBJ1-1, the V gene TRBV20-1, with TRBD1 matching 7 bases. The V gene end was trimmed by 3 bases and the J gene end by 8 bases; junction bases not matched to a gene: 3. CDR3 length equals 11 residues. Germline CDR1 reads DFQATT; CDR2 reads SNEGSKA (reference sequence). CDR3 sequence reads: CSARGGQEAFF. The CDR3 DNA reads as TGCAGTGCTAGGGGGGGACAGGAAGCTTTCTTT.

The chain uses TRBV20-1 and TRBJ2-1; D not certain. The CDR3 spans 14 residues. Looked up from germline, CDR1 is DFQATT and CDR2 is SNEGSKA (reference sequence). V was pared by 5 bases and J by 5 bases, with 16 bases between. The CDR3 is CSAQTDAPHNEQFF. The CDR3 DNA follows: TGCAGTGCTCAGACTGACGCCCCCCACAATGAGCAGTTCTTC.

The chain has TRBV24-1 and TRBJ2-3; D possibly uses TRBD1 or TRBD2 (5 bases each). The CDR3 loop spans 13 amino acids. V gave up 2 bases and J gave up 6 bases, with 8 bases separating them. CDR1 and CDR2 from the germline V gene are KGHDR and SFDVKD. The CDR3 loop is CATSDYEGDTQYF. The CDR3 region has the DNA TGTGCCACCAGTGATTATGAGGGGGATACGCAGTATTTT.

This chain links TRBV6-5 with TRBJ1-6; D gene unclear. This CDR3 has 13 residues. Trimming shortened V by 6 bases and J by 8 bases, and 11 bases separated the two germline ends. The V gene's germline CDR1 is MNHEY and CDR2 SVGAGI. CDR3 in DNA: TGTGCCAGCAGGCCGGGAACTGATTCACCCCTCCACTTT. This sequence encodes CASRPGTDSPLHF.

The chain uses TRBV30 and TRBJ2-5; 11 bases are shared with TRBD1. The junction had 11 bases not matched to a gene; V was cut back by 4 bases and J by 7 bases. CDR3 length: 15 amino acids. Germline V gene sequence: CDR1 GTSNPN, CDR2 SVGIG (reference sequence). DNA of the CDR3: TGTGCCTGGAATCCAGGACAGGGGGCCAGGGGGACCCAGTACTTC. Translating gives CAWNPGQGARGTQYF.

V is TRBV9 and J is TRBJ2-3; tentative D call: TRBD1 (6 bases). Germline assignment: CDR1 SGDLS and CDR2 YYNGEE. This CDR3 is 13 amino acids long. The V and J ends lost 6 bases and 4 bases respectively, with 12 bases between them. CDR3 DNA: TGTGCCAGCAAAAGGACAGTTGCAGATACGCAGTATTTT. It specifies CASKRTVADTQYF.

There are a few counts of this clonotype. V is TRBV27 and J is TRBJ1-1, with D tentatively TRBD1 (6 bases). This CDR3 is 14 amino acids long. Germline CDR1 and CDR2: MNHEY and SMNVEV (reference sequence). V was shortened by 3 bases and J by 0 bases, with 8 bases between the two germline ends. CDR3 sequence (DNA): TGTGCCAGCAGTTTGGGACATCTGAACACTGAAGCTTTCTTT. It codes for CASSLGHLNTEAFF.